This T cell receptor beta chain was observed in a study of T-cell reconstitution after alpha-beta-depleted transplantation in children. Unique molecular identifiers were incorporated into the prepared TCRbeta library. Via MiXCR, TCRdb re-called the PCR reads, giving one row per CDR3 protein. The sample holds about 980,000 distinct CDR3 sequences, 25% to 35% seen once. Note on this clonotype: The target antigen is unknown.

General study results and limits: Recipient T cells and thymic progenitors that survived gave rise to the high TCRbeta diversity observed at day 60 in some patients.

The CDR3 length is 13 residues. V lost 7 bases and J lost 0, with 10 bases in between. Germline values: CDR1 SQVTM, CDR2 ANQGSEA. This TCR was sampled from a boy younger than two who had a stem cell transplant for SCID, so the T cells may come from the graft donor. The sequencing used PBMCs, mostly from graft donor cells, collected 360 days after TCRalphabeta/CD19-depleted stem cell transplant. This chain connects TRBV29-1 to TRBJ1-5, with D hard to call. CDR3 in DNA: TGCAGCGCCCTGTGGGGTAGCAATCAGCCCCAGCATTTT. Protein sequence: CSALWGSNQPQHF.